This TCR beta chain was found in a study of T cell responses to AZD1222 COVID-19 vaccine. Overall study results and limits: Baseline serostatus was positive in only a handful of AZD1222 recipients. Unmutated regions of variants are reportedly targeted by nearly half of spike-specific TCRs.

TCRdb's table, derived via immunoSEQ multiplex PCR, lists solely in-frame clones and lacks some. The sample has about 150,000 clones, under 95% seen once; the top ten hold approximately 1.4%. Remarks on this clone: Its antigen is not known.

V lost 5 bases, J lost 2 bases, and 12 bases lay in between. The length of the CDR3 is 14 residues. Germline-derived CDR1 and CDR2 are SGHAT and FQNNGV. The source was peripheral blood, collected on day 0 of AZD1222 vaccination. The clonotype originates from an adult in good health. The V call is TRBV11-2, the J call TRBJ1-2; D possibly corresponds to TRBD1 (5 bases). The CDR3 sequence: CASSVTGLNYGYTF. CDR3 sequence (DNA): TGTGCCAGCAGCGTGACGGGGCTCAACTATGGCTACACCTTC.